One sample yielded the 11 T cell receptor beta chains listed below, sequenced in a study of PD-1 blockade in classical Hodgkin lymphoma. Specified time point: cycle 4 day 1 (C4D1), after five to seven weeks of nivolumab. Each patient experienced a relapse that followed autologous stem cell transplantation, and brentuximab vedotin exposure varied. Sequencing used immunoSEQ multiplex PCR; TCRdb keeps in-frame clones, though not all of them. The table lists about 47,000 clones, roughly 80% of them singletons, with about 19% in the top ten. The sequencing used peripheral blood mononuclear cells (PBMCs), collected before the fourth cycle of nivolumab. These receptors were obtained from a human donor with classical Hodgkin lymphoma.

The CDR3 region is CANRRDGGFNEQFF. For the CDR3, the DNA is TGCGCCAACAGGAGGGATGGGGGCTTCAATGAGCAGTTCTTC. This chain uses TRBV4-3 with TRBJ2-1, with D perhaps being TRBD1 or TRBD2 (6 bases each). The V end was cut by 10 bases, the J end by 6 bases, with 19 bases between. In germline, CDR1 is LGHNA, CDR2 YSLEER. The CDR3 covers 14 residues.

The chain uses TRBV7-8 and TRBJ2-2, with 9 bases fitting TRBD2. V gave up 2 bases and J gave up 0 bases; unmatched junction bases: 10. CDR1 and CDR2 (germline): SGHVS, FQNEAQ. This CDR3 is built from 19 residues. The chain's CDR3 is CASSLRLADSHANTGELFF. The CDR3 DNA reads TGTGCCAGCAGCTTAAGACTAGCGGACAGCCATGCGAACACCGGGGAGCTGTTTTTT.

The chain has TRBV7-7 and TRBJ2-1; TRBD2 aligns across 7 bases. Germline values: CDR1 SSHAT, CDR2 FNYEAQ (reference sequence). Trimming removed 0 bases from V and 6 bases from J; junction bases left unmatched: 5. The CDR3 has 15 amino acids. CDR3 in DNA: TGTGCCAGCAGCTTAGCGCTGGGAGGGTCCAATGAGCAGTTCTTC. Protein: CASSLALGGSNEQFF.

The chain joins TRBV11-2 to TRBJ1-1; 9 bases line up with TRBD1. The CDR3 has 14 residues. J was trimmed by 6 bases and V by 5 bases; bases with no gene match: 7. Germline assignment: CDR1 SGHAT and CDR2 FQNNGV. For the CDR3, the DNA is TGTGCCAGCAGCCGTACAGGGGGCATAGCTGAAGCTTTCTTT. Protein: CASSRTGGIAEAFF.

The chain has TRBV7-9 and TRBJ2-3; no firm D call. From germline, CDR1 is SEHNR and CDR2 FQNEAQ (reference sequence). The V end lost 5 bases, the J end lost 6 bases, and 12 bases lay between the germline ends. The CDR3 is 13 residues long. The CDR3 nucleotides are TGTGCCAGCAGCCCCAACCTGGCCGATACGCAGTATTTT. Translated, it gives CASSPNLADTQYF.

The chain combines TRBV6-6 with TRBJ2-1; possibly TRBD1 or TRBD2 for D (5 bases each). Trimming stripped 2 bases from V and 7 bases from J, with 12 bases between. The CDR3 loop spans 14 amino acids. The germline V gene encodes CDR1 MNHNY and CDR2 SVGAGI (reference sequence). CDR3 amino acids: CASSYGTKVNEQFF. The CDR3 bases are TGTGCCAGCAGTTACGGGACCAAAGTTAATGAGCAGTTCTTC.

This chain connects TRBV5-1 to TRBJ2-1, with 9 bases matching TRBD2. Germline-derived CDR1 and CDR2 are SGHRS and YFSETQ. J was trimmed by 7 bases and V by 4 bases; bases with no gene match: 12. This CDR3 has 16 residues. The CDR3 reads CASSVMGGGALNEQFF. The CDR3 DNA reads TGCGCCAGCAGCGTGATGGGCGGGGGGGCCCTTAATGAGCAGTTCTTC.

The V and J genes are TRBV6-6 and TRBJ1-4; unclear D gene. This CDR3 contains 13 residues. V was pared by 6 bases and J by 6 bases, with 11 bases between. CDR1 and CDR2 (germline): MNHNY, SVGAGI (reference sequence). The CDR3 spells CASRTLTDEKLFF. CDR3 bases: TGTGCCAGCAGGACTCTGACGGATGAAAAACTGTTTTTT.

The rearrangement links TRBV30 to TRBJ2-5; no firm D call. The V end lost 5 bases, the J end lost 5 bases, and 9 bases lay between the germline ends. This CDR3 has 11 amino acids. Germline values: CDR1 GTSNPN, CDR2 SVGIG (reference sequence). CDR3 nucleotides: TGTGCCTGGGCCGTGGCTGAGACCCAGTACTTC. This codes for CAWAVAETQYF.

The chain carries TRBV2 and TRBJ1-1, with 7 bases that match TRBD1. The CDR3 contains 13 residues. Germline assignment: CDR1 SNHLY and CDR2 FYNNEI. Losses at the gene ends were 7 bases for V and 11 bases for J; bases not matched to a gene: 13. The CDR3 reads CASTITGELGAFF. The CDR3 DNA is TGTGCCAGCACCATTACAGGGGAATTGGGGGCTTTCTTT.

This rearrangement joins TRBV7-8 to TRBJ2-1; 11 bases map to TRBD2. The ends lost 8 bases at V and 2 bases at J; junction bases unmatched: 5. The CDR3 loop spans 15 amino acids. Per the germline V gene, CDR1 is SGHVS and CDR2 is FQNEAQ. DNA of the CDR3: TGTGCCAGCGGTATAGCGGGGGGGGCCTACAATGAGCAGTTCTTC. Translating it yields CASGIAGGAYNEQFF.